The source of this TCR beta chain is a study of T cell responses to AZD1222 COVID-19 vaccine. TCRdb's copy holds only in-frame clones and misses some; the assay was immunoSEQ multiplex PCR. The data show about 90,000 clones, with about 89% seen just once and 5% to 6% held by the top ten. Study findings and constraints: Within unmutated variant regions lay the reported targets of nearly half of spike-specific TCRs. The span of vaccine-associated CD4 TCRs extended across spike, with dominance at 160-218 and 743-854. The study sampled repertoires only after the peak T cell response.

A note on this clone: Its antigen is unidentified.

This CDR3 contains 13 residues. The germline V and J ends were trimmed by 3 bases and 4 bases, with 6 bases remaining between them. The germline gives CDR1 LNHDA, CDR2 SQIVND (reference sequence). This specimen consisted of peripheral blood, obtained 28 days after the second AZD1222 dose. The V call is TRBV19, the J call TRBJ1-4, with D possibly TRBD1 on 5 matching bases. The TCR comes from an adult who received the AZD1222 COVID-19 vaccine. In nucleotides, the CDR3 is TGTGCCAGTAGTATGACAGTTAATGAAAAACTGTTTTTT. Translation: CASSMTVNEKLFF.